The rows below give T cell receptor beta chains drawn from one sample of a study of T cell responses to AZD1222 COVID-19 vaccine. Profiled with immunoSEQ multiplex PCR; TCRdb holds only in-frame clones, not every one. The sample records nearly 200,000 clones, about 93% being singletons. Sequencing used peripheral blood, obtained 28 days after the second AZD1222 dose. The receptor source for this set is an adult who received the AZD1222 COVID-19 vaccine. Each CDR3 is given with its conserved first and last residue. D genes are given only for firm matches.

cdr3_length	v_call	d_call	j_call	cdr3_aa
14	TRBV29-1	TRBD1	TRBJ1-2	CSVENQADRAGYTF
15	TRBV4-1	TRBD1	TRBJ1-5	CASSDRDRAHQPQHF
13	TRBV7-3	-	TRBJ1-1	CASSSSGETEAFF
13	TRBV3-1/TRBV3-2	-	TRBJ1-4	CASSQAGNEKLFF
13	TRBV3-1/TRBV3-2	-	TRBJ1-5	CASSQEDSRPQHF
14	TRBV18	-	TRBJ1-5	CASSVIQGEQPQHF
15	TRBV4-1	TRBD2	TRBJ2-5	CASSQKGGGAETQYF
14	TRBV16	-	TRBJ1-2	CASSHRDTVYGYTF
17	TRBV7-9	-	TRBJ2-1	CASSFPKQGTSYNEQFF
15	TRBV30	TRBD1	TRBJ2-1	CAWSSGQGSYNEQFF
12	TRBV28	-	TRBJ1-5	CASRAVSQPQHF
14	TRBV29-1	TRBD1	TRBJ2-2	CSASQGVNTGELFF
13	TRBV12-3/TRBV12-4	TRBD1	TRBJ1-1	CASTKAGGTEAFF
15	TRBV27	-	TRBJ1-6	CASSQGDRDNSPLHF
13	TRBV6-5	TRBD1	TRBJ2-1	CASSSDRDNEQFF
15	TRBV5-1	TRBD1	TRBJ1-6	CASSVQRGLRSPLHF
14	TRBV5-1	-	TRBJ1-5	CASSFDGSNQPQHF
16	TRBV6-6	-	TRBJ1-5	CASSYSSGLSNQPQHF
16	TRBV7-2	TRBD1	TRBJ1-4	CASSPRRDRGREKLFF
16	TRBV18	-	TRBJ1-1	CASSPPSGGGNTEAFF
13	TRBV10-3	-	TRBJ1-6	CAIKAQGNSPLHF
15	TRBV9	TRBD1	TRBJ1-2	CASSVADRRNYGYTF
14	TRBV6-6	-	TRBJ1-1	CASSRDSGNTEAFF
14	TRBV6-5	-	TRBJ1-4	CASSFGGGGEKLFF
14	TRBV7-8	-	TRBJ1-5	CASSGQLSNQPQHF
14	TRBV18	TRBD1	TRBJ2-7	CASSPGQSSYEQYF
10	TRBV14	-	TRBJ1-4	CASRLGKLFF
13	TRBV5-6	-	TRBJ1-2	CASSWDKTYGYTF
14	TRBV4-2	TRBD1	TRBJ1-4	CASSQGQGGEKLFF
16	TRBV4-3	-	TRBJ2-2	CASSSDLGVWSGELFF
13	TRBV11-1	-	TRBJ2-3	CASSLSKADTQYF
14	TRBV6-5	-	TRBJ1-2	CASSFGQTNYGYTF
13	TRBV6-1	-	TRBJ1-2	CASSESTVYGYTF
13	TRBV19	-	TRBJ2-1	CASSRVDGNEQFF
13	TRBV25-1	-	TRBJ1-1	CASSEYLGTEAFF
11	TRBV3-1/TRBV3-2	-	TRBJ1-2	CASSQDSGYTF
18	TRBV7-3	TRBD2	TRBJ2-2	CASSRTSGGPPNTGELFF
13	TRBV7-8	-	TRBJ1-1	CASSPRGGAEAFF
14	TRBV6-1	-	TRBJ1-4	CASSDGGSNEKLFF
17	TRBV4-3	-	TRBJ1-5	CASSQDAAGISNQPQHF
14	TRBV24-1	-	TRBJ1-3	CATSAGGSGNTIYF
12	TRBV7-3	-	TRBJ2-1	CASSLSSGEQFF
15	TRBV9	-	TRBJ1-2	CASSVALFGNYGYTF
17	TRBV4-1	TRBD2	TRBJ2-1	CASSQEGLARSYNEQFF
17	TRBV7-3	TRBD1	TRBJ1-3	CASSLLGQGVSGNTIYF
16	TRBV6-5	-	TRBJ2-3	CASSYSIGTGTDTQYF
15	TRBV19	-	TRBJ1-5	CASTQGMRESQPQHF
15	TRBV5-6	-	TRBJ2-2	CASTRPGENTGELFF
11	TRBV6-5	-	TRBJ2-7	CASSYNGEQYF
16	TRBV9	-	TRBJ1-3	CASSLGGAASGNTIYF
14	TRBV11-2	TRBD1	TRBJ1-2	CASSPGQGLYGYTF
12	TRBV29-1	-	TRBJ2-3	CSVEQGSDTQYF
13	TRBV15	-	TRBJ1-2	CATSRGDPLGYTF